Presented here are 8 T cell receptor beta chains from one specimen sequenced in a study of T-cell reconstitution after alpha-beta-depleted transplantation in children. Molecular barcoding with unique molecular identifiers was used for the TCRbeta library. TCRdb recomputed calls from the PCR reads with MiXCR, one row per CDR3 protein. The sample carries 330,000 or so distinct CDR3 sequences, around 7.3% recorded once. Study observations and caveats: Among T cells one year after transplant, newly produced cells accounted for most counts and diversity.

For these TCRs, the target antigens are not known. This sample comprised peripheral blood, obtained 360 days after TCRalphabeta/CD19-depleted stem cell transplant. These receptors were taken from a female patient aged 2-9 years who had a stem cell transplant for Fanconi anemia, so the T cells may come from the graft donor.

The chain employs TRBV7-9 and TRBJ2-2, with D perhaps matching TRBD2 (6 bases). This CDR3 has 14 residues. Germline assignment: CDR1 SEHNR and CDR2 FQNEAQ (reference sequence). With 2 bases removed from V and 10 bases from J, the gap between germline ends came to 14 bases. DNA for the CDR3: TGTGCCAGCAGCTTAAGGGCACCGGGAGAGGAGCTGTTTTTT. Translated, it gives CASSLRAPGEELFF.

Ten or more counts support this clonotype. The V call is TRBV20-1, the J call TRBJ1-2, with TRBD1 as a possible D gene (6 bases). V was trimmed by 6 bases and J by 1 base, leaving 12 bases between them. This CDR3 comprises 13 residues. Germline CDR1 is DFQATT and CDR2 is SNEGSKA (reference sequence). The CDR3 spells CSARTESNYGYTF. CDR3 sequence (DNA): TGCAGTGCCAGGACAGAGAGTAACTATGGCTACACCTTC.

The CDR3 here is CASSFYREIDSPLHF. Written as DNA, the CDR3 is TGTGCCAGCAGTTTTTACAGGGAGATAGATTCACCCCTCCACTTT. The chain uses TRBV6-5 and TRBJ1-6; D possibly corresponds to TRBD1 (6 bases). The V gene lost 4 bases and the J gene lost 8 bases, with 15 bases spanning the gap. The CDR3 spans 15 residues. CDR1 MNHEY and CDR2 SVGAGI come from the germline V gene.

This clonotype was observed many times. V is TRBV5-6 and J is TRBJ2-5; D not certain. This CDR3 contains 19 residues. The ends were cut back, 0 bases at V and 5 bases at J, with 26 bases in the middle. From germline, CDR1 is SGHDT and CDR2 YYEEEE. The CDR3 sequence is CASSLVGLQHGAGRETQYF. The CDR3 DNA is TGTGCCAGCAGCTTGGTCGGTCTTCAGCATGGCGCCGGTAGGGAGACCCAGTACTTC.

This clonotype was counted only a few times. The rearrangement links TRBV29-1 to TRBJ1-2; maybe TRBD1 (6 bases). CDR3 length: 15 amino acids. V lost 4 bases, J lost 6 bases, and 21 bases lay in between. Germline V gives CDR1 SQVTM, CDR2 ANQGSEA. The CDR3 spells CSVGSGQRVWNGYTF. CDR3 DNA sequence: TGCAGCGTTGGGTCCGGACAGAGGGTTTGGAATGGCTACACCTTC.

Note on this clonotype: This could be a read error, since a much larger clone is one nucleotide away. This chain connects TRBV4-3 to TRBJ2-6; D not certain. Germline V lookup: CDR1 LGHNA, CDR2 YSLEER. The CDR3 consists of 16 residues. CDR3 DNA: TGCGCCAGCGGCCAAGTTGCGCGCTCTGGGGCCAACGTCCTGACTTTC. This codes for CASGQVARSGANVLTF.

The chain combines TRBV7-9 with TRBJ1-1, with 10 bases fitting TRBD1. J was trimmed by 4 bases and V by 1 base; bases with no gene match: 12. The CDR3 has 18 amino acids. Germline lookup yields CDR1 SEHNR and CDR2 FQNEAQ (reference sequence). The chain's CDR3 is CASSLGLGQGPESTEAFF. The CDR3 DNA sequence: TGTGCCAGCAGCTTAGGACTGGGACAGGGGCCCGAGAGCACTGAAGCTTTCTTT.

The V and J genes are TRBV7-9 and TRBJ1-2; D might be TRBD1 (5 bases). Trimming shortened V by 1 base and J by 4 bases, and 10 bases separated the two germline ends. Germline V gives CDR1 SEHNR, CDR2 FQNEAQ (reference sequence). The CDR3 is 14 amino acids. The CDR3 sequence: CASSLVPGFYGYTF. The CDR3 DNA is TGTGCCAGCAGCTTAGTCCCAGGGTTCTATGGCTACACCTTC.